Shown below are 23 T cell receptor beta chains from a single sample sequenced in a study of blood T cell repertoires in COVID-19. Measured with immunoSEQ multiplex PCR; TCRdb has only the in-frame clones, and not every one. The sample records fewer than 300,000 clones, 70% to 90% being singletons. Sequenced input: PBMCs or T cells enriched from blood (not recorded which). These receptors came from a woman between 25 and 40 years old who had recovered from COVID-19.

The chain recombines TRBV10-2 with TRBJ2-7, with D tentatively TRBD2 (6 bases). The CDR3 is made up of 16 amino acids. CDR1 is WSHSY, CDR2 SAAADI, per germline. V gave up 0 bases and J gave up 7 bases, with 19 bases separating them. The chain's CDR3 is CASSESYGSILGEQYF. The DNA for the CDR3 is TGCGCCAGCAGTGAGTCATACGGGAGTATCTTAGGGGAGCAGTACTTC.

J is TRBJ2-3 and V is TRBV5-4, with TRBD2 matching over 9 bases. The CDR3 is made up of 16 amino acids. Losses at the gene ends were 0 bases for V and 4 bases for J; bases not matched to a gene: 6. Germline V lookup: CDR1 SGHNT, CDR2 YYREEE (reference sequence). The CDR3 bases are TGTGCCAGCAGCTTGGTTGCGGGGGGGCGGTCAGATACGCAGTATTTT. Encoded protein: CASSLVAGGRSDTQYF.

The rearrangement joins TRBV5-8 to TRBJ2-1, with TRBD2 identical over 7 bases. From germline, CDR1 is SGHTS and CDR2 YDEGEE. Losses at the gene ends were 4 bases for V and 0 bases for J; bases not matched to a gene: 4. The CDR3 extends over 15 amino acids. The CDR3 DNA reads TGTGCCAGCAGCCCCGGGAGGAGCTCCTACAATGAGCAGTTCTTC. This encodes CASSPGRSSYNEQFF.

J is TRBJ2-1 and V is TRBV5-1; the match to TRBD2 covers 9 bases. Germline CDR1 is SGHRS and CDR2 is YFSETQ. V shed 2 bases and J 8 bases; nucleotides not matched to a gene: 8. This CDR3 region has 15 residues. CDR3 sequence reads: CASSFLSGSFDEQFF. In DNA form, the CDR3 reads TGCGCCAGCAGCTTCCTTAGCGGGAGTTTCGATGAGCAGTTCTTC. Complete variable domain (other parts from reference TRBV5-1 and TRBJ2-1): KAGVTQTPRYLIKTRGQQVTLSCSPISGHRSVSWYQQTPGQGLQFLFEYFSETQRNKGNFPGRFSGRQFSNSRSEMNVSTLELGDSALYLCASSFLSGSFDEQFFGPGTRLTVL.

The chain's CDR3 is CASSRGQGGDQPQHF. The DNA for the CDR3 is TGTGCCAGCAGCCGGGGACAGGGGGGAGATCAGCCCCAGCATTTT. V usage is TRBV7-2 and J usage is TRBJ1-5; 11 bases fit TRBD1. CDR3 size: 15 residues. CDR1 and CDR2 (germline): SGHTA, FQGNSA. V gave up 5 bases and J gave up 5 bases; unmatched junction bases: 5.

The chain is built from TRBV7-9 and TRBJ1-2; D is unclear. This CDR3 is 14 amino acids long. V was cut by 3 bases and J by 6 bases, with 14 bases left in between. The germline V gene encodes CDR1 SEHNR and CDR2 FQNEAQ (reference sequence). For the CDR3, the DNA is TGTGCCAGCAGCTTTATGAGGGAGAAGGATGGCTACACCTTC. Residues: CASSFMREKDGYTF. Full variable domain (remainder filled in from reference TRBV7-9 and TRBJ1-2): DTGVSQNPRHKITKRGQNVTFRCDPISEHNRLYWYRQTLGQGPEFLTYFQNEAQLEKSRLLSDRFSAERPKGSFSTLEIQRTEQGDSAMYLCASSFMREKDGYTFGSGTRLTVV.

The chain couples TRBV5-1 to TRBJ2-1; TRBD2 matches 7 bases. V lost 0 bases and J lost 4; bases outside the gene matches: 7. The germline V gene encodes CDR1 SGHRS and CDR2 YFSETQ. The CDR3 consists of 16 residues. CDR3 sequence: CASSLAAGGIYNEQFF. The CDR3 DNA reads as TGCGCCAGCAGCTTGGCCGCCGGGGGGATATACAATGAGCAGTTCTTC.

The rearrangement links TRBV30 to TRBJ1-1; D uncertain. The CDR3 is made up of 14 amino acids. From germline, CDR1 is GTSNPN and CDR2 SVGIG (reference sequence). V was clipped by 0 bases and J by 2 bases, with 10 bases between them. The CDR3 DNA is TGTGCCTGGAGTGTGCGGAGCGTAAACACTGAAGCTTTCTTT. Translation gives CAWSVRSVNTEAFF.

The chain is built from TRBV5-4 and TRBJ1-2; tentative D call: TRBD1 (5 bases). Trimming left V 1 base short and J 4 bases short, with 11 bases between. Germline V gives CDR1 SGHNT, CDR2 YYREEE (reference sequence). The CDR3 sequence is 14 residues long. CDR3 loop: CASSLRGSFYGYTF. CDR3 bases: TGTGCCAGCAGCTTGAGGGGCAGCTTCTATGGCTACACCTTC.

This chain uses TRBV10-3 with TRBJ2-7; possibly TRBD2 for D (6 bases). The V end lost 8 bases, the J end lost 4 bases, and 15 bases lay between the germline ends. This CDR3 has 13 residues. Per germline, CDR1 ENHRY and CDR2 SYGVKD. This CDR3 reads CAIRGVGEYEQYF. The CDR3 region has the DNA TGTGCCATCCGCGGGGTAGGGGAATACGAGCAGTACTTC.

The chain has TRBV7-9 and TRBJ1-5; 8 nucleotides match TRBD1. CDR1 is SEHNR and CDR2 is FQNEAQ in the germline V gene (reference sequence). V lost 1 base and J lost 7; bases outside the gene matches: 9. This CDR3 contains 16 residues. Here the CDR3 DNA reads TGTGCCAGCAGCTTAGATGCAGGGGGCATAAGGCAGCCCCAGCATTTT. This translates into CASSLDAGGIRQPQHF.

The gene calls are TRBV24-1 and TRBJ1-2; possible D gene TRBD1, 5 bases. Germline V CDR1 and CDR2: KGHDR, SFDVKD. This CDR3 has 15 amino acids. The V end was cut by 4 bases, the J end by 5 bases, with 16 bases between. CDR3 sequence (DNA): TGTGCCACCAGTGACGGTTTAGTGTCAGGGTATGGCTACACCTTC. Protein product: CATSDGLVSGYGYTF.

This clone was seen once. The genes are TRBV27 and TRBJ2-7; TRBD1 matches 12 bases. With 2 bases clipped from V and 2 bases from J, the junction kept 1 base outside the gene matches. CDR1 is MNHEY, CDR2 SMNVEV, per germline (reference sequence). CDR3 length: 15 residues. The CDR3 protein is CASSLGTGGPYEQYF. The CDR3 DNA is TGTGCCAGCAGTTTAGGGACAGGGGGCCCCTACGAGCAGTACTTC.

The rearrangement joins TRBV5-1 to TRBJ1-1; the D is unclear. V dropped 4 bases and J dropped 2 bases, with 21 bases sitting between them. The CDR3 is 17 amino acids. Germline CDR1 SGHRS, CDR2 YFSETQ. CDR3: CASSLRTTRPGNTEAFF. DNA of the CDR3: TGCGCCAGCAGCCTACGAACCACGAGACCGGGAAACACTGAAGCTTTCTTT.

This clone showed up just a few times. The chain uses TRBV6-5 and TRBJ1-3; D gene unclear. Germline loops: CDR1 MNHEY, CDR2 SVGAGI. The CDR3 is made up of 14 amino acids. V was trimmed by 7 bases and J by 3 bases, leaving 13 bases between them. The CDR3 region is CASTVGGFGNTIYF. DNA of the CDR3: TGTGCCAGCACCGTGGGAGGGTTTGGAAACACCATATATTTT.

The chain combines TRBV3-1 (or the pseudogene TRBV3-2) with TRBJ1-2; maybe TRBD1 (5 bases). Between the trimmed V and J ends, which lost 4 bases and 8 bases, there was a span of 17 bases. CDR1 and CDR2 from the germline V gene are LGHDT and YNNKEL (reference sequence). This CDR3 comprises 14 residues. CDR3 nucleotide sequence: TGTGCCAGCAGCCGGGATGAACAGGTCCACGGCTACACCTTC. Translation: CASSRDEQVHGYTF.

This CDR3 is CACQGAREQYF. The DNA of the CDR3 is TGTGCCTGTCAGGGGGCAAGGGAGCAGTACTTC. The rearrangement joins TRBV30 to TRBJ2-7; 8 bases align to TRBD1. The CDR3 contains 11 residues. Unmatched junction bases numbered 5, after V lost 6 bases and J lost 7 bases. Germline V lookup: CDR1 GTSNPN, CDR2 SVGIG (reference sequence).

The gene calls are TRBV4-2 and TRBJ2-7; 12 bases are a match to TRBD2. The CDR3 is made up of 16 amino acids. CDR1 is LGHNA, CDR2 YNFKEQ, per germline. Trimming at V came to 1 base and at J to 2 bases, leaving 3 bases not matched to a gene. The CDR3: CASSQASSGRAYEQYF. As DNA, the CDR3 is TGTGCCAGCAGCCAAGCCTCTAGCGGGAGGGCCTACGAGCAGTACTTC.

J is TRBJ2-5 and V is TRBV5-1; 8 bases agree with TRBD1. The CDR3 is 15 amino acids. The germline gives CDR1 SGHRS, CDR2 YFSETQ. V was clipped by 4 bases and J by 9 bases; unmatched bases: 14. The CDR3 nucleotides read TGCGCCAGCAGCCTGGACGGACAGGGCTCCCGGGCCCAGTACTTC. Translation gives CASSLDGQGSRAQYF.

The CDR3 sequence is CASSLAGFGNTIYF. The CDR3 DNA sequence: TGTGCCAGCAGCTTGGCGGGGTTTGGAAACACCATATATTTT. V and J are TRBV5-5 and TRBJ1-3, with no clear D. Germline V gene sequence: CDR1 SGHKS, CDR2 YYEKEE (reference sequence). The CDR3 extends over 14 amino acids. Deletions cut 0 bases from V and 3 bases from J, with 7 bases between.

The chain combines TRBV7-8 with TRBJ1-4; D perhaps matches TRBD1 (5 bases). Trimming took off 5 bases at V and 2 bases at J, with 15 bases between the two ends. Per the germline V gene, CDR1 is SGHVS and CDR2 is FQNEAQ. This CDR3 has 16 residues. In nucleotides, the CDR3 is TGTGCCAGCAGCACCTTGAACAGGCAGACTAATGAAAAACTGTTTTTT. Translated: CASSTLNRQTNEKLFF.

This chain joins TRBV7-2 and TRBJ1-2; 9 bases fit TRBD1. The J segment lost 2 bases and the V segment lost 6 bases, leaving 4 bases of the junction unmatched. This CDR3 has 14 residues. Germline V gene lookup returns CDR1 SGHTA and CDR2 FQGNSA. The CDR3 spells CASRATGGNYGYTF. The CDR3 nucleotides are TGTGCCAGCAGAGCTACAGGGGGCAACTATGGCTACACCTTC.

The chain employs TRBV19 and TRBJ1-1, with no clear D. Trimming shortened V by 5 bases and J by 3 bases, and 10 bases separated the two germline ends. CDR3 length: 13 amino acids. CDR1 LNHDA and CDR2 SQIVND come from the germline V gene (reference sequence). DNA for the CDR3: TGTGCCAGTAGTGTAAAGGGAGACACTGAAGCTTTCTTT. This sequence encodes CASSVKGDTEAFF.